The 18 T cell receptor beta chains below were found in one sample sequenced in a study of T cell responses to AZD1222 COVID-19 vaccine. Profiled with immunoSEQ multiplex PCR; TCRdb holds only in-frame clones, not every one. The table lists tens of thousands of clones, around 90% of them singletons. The sample was peripheral blood, taken on day 0 of AZD1222 vaccination. These receptor sequences come from an adult in good health.

J is TRBJ1-1 and V is TRBV3-1 (or the pseudogene TRBV3-2); D not resolved. Germline V gives CDR1 LGHDT, CDR2 YNNKEL (reference sequence). The CDR3 has 13 amino acids. Trimming removed 1 base at V and 5 bases at J, with 8 bases between. In DNA form, the CDR3 reads TGTGCCAGCAGCCAAGCCGGGAGTACTGAAGCTTTCTTT. Encoded protein: CASSQAGSTEAFF.

The V call is TRBV30, the J call TRBJ1-2; D is uncertain. The CDR3 consists of 12 residues. Trimming pared 4 bases from V and 0 bases from J, leaving 6 bases between. Germline CDR1 reads GTSNPN; CDR2 reads SVGIG (reference sequence). CDR3: CAWTPTNYGYTF. Written as DNA, the CDR3 is TGTGCCTGGACACCTACTAACTATGGCTACACCTTC.

This chain uses TRBV6-4 with TRBJ2-6, with 10 bases that match TRBD2. Germline CDR1 reads MRHNA; CDR2 reads SNTAGT. The CDR3 totals 17 residues. Trimming cost V 3 bases and J 0 bases; bases outside gene matches: 2. Here the CDR3 DNA reads TGTGCCAGCAGTGAAGCGGGGGGGAGCTCTGGGGCCAACGTCCTGACTTTC. Translating gives CASSEAGGSSGANVLTF.

This rearrangement joins TRBV2 to TRBJ1-5; perhaps TRBD1 as D (5 bases). CDR1 and CDR2 from the germline V gene are SNHLY and FYNNEI. Trimming took off 8 bases at V and 3 bases at J, with 11 bases between the two ends. The CDR3 covers 13 residues. Written as DNA, the CDR3 is TGTGCCAGCGGGGACCGCCCCAATCAGCCCCAGCATTTT. The encoded protein is CASGDRPNQPQHF.

This clone was counted a few times. The chain couples TRBV5-4 to TRBJ1-2; no clear D gene. CDR3 length: 14 residues. V lost 1 base and J lost 6, with 13 bases in between. Looked up from germline, CDR1 is SGHNT and CDR2 is YYREEE (reference sequence). Here the CDR3 reads CASSLWNSGNGYTF. The CDR3 DNA sequence: TGTGCCAGCAGCTTGTGGAACTCGGGTAATGGCTACACCTTC.

The table lists this clone with a few counts. V usage is TRBV5-5 and J usage is TRBJ1-2; 9 bases align to TRBD1. Losses at the gene ends were 0 bases for V and 4 bases for J; bases not matched to a gene: 7. The germline CDR1 and CDR2 sequences are SGHKS and YYEKEE (reference sequence). There are 16 residues in the CDR3. This CDR3 is CASSLVPDRGLYGYTF. The CDR3 DNA follows: TGTGCCAGCAGCTTGGTCCCGGACAGGGGCCTCTATGGCTACACCTTC.

A word on this clone: The identical CDR3 is also encoded by other nucleotide sequences in the sample. V and J are TRBV6-5 and TRBJ1-1, with no clear D. V was pared by 0 bases and J by 4 bases, with 6 bases between. The V gene's germline CDR1 is MNHEY and CDR2 SVGAGI. The CDR3 is 13 amino acids. The CDR3 sequence is CASSYSGGTEAFF. CDR3 in DNA: TGTGCCAGCAGTTACTCGGGAGGCACTGAAGCTTTCTTT.

V is TRBV2 and J is TRBJ1-2; 7 bases fit TRBD1. The J segment lost 3 bases and the V segment lost 10 bases, leaving 11 bases of the junction unmatched. The germline V gene encodes CDR1 SNHLY and CDR2 FYNNEI. The CDR3 contains 14 residues. CDR3 coding DNA: TGTGCCACCTCGACAGGGCGGCTCGACTATGGCTACACCTTC. This sequence encodes CATSTGRLDYGYTF.

This sequence joins TRBV5-1 and TRBJ2-7; 8 bases are shared with TRBD2. CDR1 SGHRS and CDR2 YFSETQ come from the germline V gene. The CDR3 runs to 16 residues. J was trimmed by 2 bases and V by 0 bases; bases with no gene match: 7. In DNA form, the CDR3 reads TGCGCCAGCAGCTTGGGACCAGCGGGAGATACCTACGAGCAGTACTTC. This gives the protein CASSLGPAGDTYEQYF.

The chain carries TRBV5-1 and TRBJ2-1; 15 nucleotides line up with TRBD2. V lost 7 bases, J lost 9 bases, and 17 bases stayed unmatched. Germline CDR1 and CDR2: SGHRS and YFSETQ. The CDR3 consists of 18 residues. The CDR3 spells CASGTGTSGRMSLSEQFF. The DNA of the CDR3 is TGCGCCAGCGGAACCGGGACTAGCGGGAGGATGTCGCTCAGTGAGCAGTTCTTC.

The chain uses TRBV10-1 and TRBJ2-5, with TRBD1 identical over 9 bases. Losses at the gene ends were 4 bases for V and 5 bases for J; bases not matched to a gene: 8. The CDR3 spans 15 residues. Per germline, CDR1 WNHNN and CDR2 SYGVQD (reference sequence). CDR3 in DNA: TGCGCCAGCAGTGGGGGACAGGGAGGTTCGGAGACCCAGTACTTC. Encoded protein: CASSGGQGGSETQYF.

The chain uses TRBV5-1 and TRBJ2-3, with 10 nucleotides matching TRBD2. With V trimmed by 0 bases and J by 3 bases, 7 bases remained unmatched. From germline, CDR1 is SGHRS and CDR2 YFSETQ. This CDR3 region has 17 residues. CDR3 region: CASSLAIKRGGTDTQYF. As DNA, the CDR3 is TGCGCCAGCAGCTTGGCCATCAAGCGGGGGGGAACAGATACGCAGTATTTT.

The rearrangement joins TRBV20-1 to TRBJ1-1; D perhaps matches TRBD1 (6 bases). The germline V gene encodes CDR1 DFQATT and CDR2 SNEGSKA (reference sequence). Trimming removed 3 bases at V and 6 bases at J, with 11 bases between. This CDR3 contains 12 residues. CDR3 DNA: TGCAGTGCTAGTGTCTCAGGGGCTGAAGCTTTCTTT. Amino acids: CSASVSGAEAFF.

The chain has TRBV11-3 and TRBJ2-6; 9 nucleotides match TRBD1. The V gene end was trimmed by 4 bases and the J gene end by 3 bases; junction bases not matched to a gene: 7. Per the germline V gene, CDR1 is SGHNT and CDR2 is YENEEA. CDR3 length: 17 residues. The CDR3 sequence is CASSSGQGLNGANVLTF. The CDR3 DNA follows: TGTGCCAGCAGCTCGGGACAGGGCCTAAATGGGGCCAACGTCCTGACTTTC.

The rearrangement uses TRBV11-2 and TRBJ2-3, with a weak D call TRBD2 (5 bases). This CDR3 has 15 amino acids. Germline V lookup: CDR1 SGHAT, CDR2 FQNNGV. With 1 base removed from V and 11 bases from J, the gap between germline ends came to 19 bases. CDR3 sequence reads: CASSLGGSGAREQYF. CDR3 in DNA: TGTGCCAGCAGCTTAGGTGGAAGCGGAGCAAGGGAGCAGTATTTT.

This clone was found a few times. The chain joins TRBV27 to TRBJ2-2; D may be TRBD1 or TRBD2 (5 bases each). V was shortened by 6 bases and J by 7 bases, with 12 bases between the two germline ends. This CDR3 is built from 13 residues. CDR1 is MNHEY, CDR2 SMNVEV, per germline (reference sequence). The CDR3 nucleotides read TGTGCCAGCAGCAAGTGGGGGAACGGGGAGCTGTTTTTT. Translating gives CASSKWGNGELFF.

The V gene is TRBV6-4, the J gene TRBJ2-2, with 8 bases that match TRBD1. Trimming removed 5 bases from V and 4 bases from J; junction bases left unmatched: 0. The CDR3 has 13 residues. From germline, CDR1 is MRHNA and CDR2 SNTAGT. CDR3 region: CASSQGATGELFF. In DNA form, the CDR3 reads TGTGCCAGCAGTCAGGGGGCCACCGGGGAGCTGTTTTTT.

This clone was seen at least ten times. The chain is built from TRBV12-2 and TRBJ2-3; whether TRBD1, the table's D call, matches the DNA was not checked. TRBV12-2 is given as a pseudogene. The CDR3 consists of 17 residues. The DNA for the CDR3 is TGTGCAAGTCGCTTAAGGGGGTCCGGGACGGACACAGATACGCAGTATTTT. This gives the protein CASRLRGSGTDTDTQYF.